The 20 T cell receptor beta chains given below trace back to one sample, sequenced in a study of T-cell reconstitution after alpha-beta-depleted transplantation in children. Unique molecular identifiers were incorporated into the prepared TCRbeta library. TCRdb fed the PCR reads into MiXCR, producing one record per CDR3 protein. The sample lists about 540,000 distinct CDR3 sequences, about 16% occurring once. The starting material was PBMCs from the stem cell graft donor, obtained from the stem cell graft. The origin of the receptors is a human donor who donated a stem cell graft to a child with acute lymphoblastic leukemia.

V usage is TRBV19 and J usage is TRBJ2-1, with D unclear. CDR1 is LNHDA and CDR2 is SQIVND in the germline V gene (reference sequence). The CDR3 contains 12 residues. V lost 1 base, J lost 10 bases, and 8 bases lay in between. The CDR3 nucleotides are TGTGCCAGTAGTATAGGACGGGCCGAGCAGTTCTTC. This codes for CASSIGRAEQFF.

This clonotype was detected a few times. V is TRBV5-1 and J is TRBJ2-3; 7 bases are shared with TRBD1. The V gene end was trimmed by 5 bases and the J gene end by 0 bases; junction bases not matched to a gene: 12. The CDR3 consists of 17 residues. Looked up from germline, CDR1 is SGHRS and CDR2 is YFSETQ. The CDR3 DNA is TGCGCCAGCAGTTTGACCCCCGGGACAGCTAGCACAGATACGCAGTATTTT. Protein sequence: CASSLTPGTASTDTQYF.

The rearrangement joins TRBV6-4 to TRBJ2-3; TRBD2 is a possible D gene (5 bases). The germline gives CDR1 MRHNA, CDR2 SNTAGT. Between the trimmed V and J ends, which lost 0 bases and 0 bases, there was a span of 10 bases. The CDR3 loop spans 16 amino acids. CDR3 sequence: CASSDSWSGSTDTQYF. The CDR3 DNA is TGTGCCAGCAGTGACTCGTGGAGCGGAAGCACAGATACGCAGTATTTT.

The chain employs TRBV24-1 and TRBJ1-1, with 8 bases that match TRBD1. CDR3 length: 15 amino acids. Germline-derived CDR1 and CDR2 are KGHDR and SFDVKD. V lost 6 bases and J lost 7; bases outside the gene matches: 12. The CDR3 reads CATSKTTGGRDEAFF. For the CDR3, the DNA is TGTGCCACCAGTAAAACCACAGGGGGAAGAGATGAAGCTTTCTTT.

In its sample, this clonotype was seen a few times. The rearrangement uses TRBV20-1 and TRBJ2-7; tentative D call: TRBD2 (6 bases). Per the germline V gene, CDR1 is DFQATT and CDR2 is SNEGSKA (reference sequence). The CDR3 is 13 residues long. CDR3 in amino acids: CSAIPGLSYEQYF. CDR3 nucleotides: TGCAGCGCAATTCCGGGACTTTCCTACGAGCAGTACTTC.

This chain uses TRBV27 with TRBJ2-1; 12 bases fit TRBD2. CDR3 length: 18 amino acids. Germline loops: CDR1 MNHEY, CDR2 SMNVEV (reference sequence). V was clipped by 5 bases and J by 8 bases; unmatched bases: 16. The CDR3 sequence is CASSPWTSGIKLADEQFF. In DNA form, the CDR3 reads TGTGCCAGCAGTCCCTGGACTAGCGGGATTAAGCTGGCGGATGAGCAGTTCTTC.

The CDR3 region is CASSLLGQYEQYF. DNA of the CDR3: TGTGCCAGCAGTTTATTAGGCCAATACGAGCAGTACTTC. This chain uses TRBV27 with TRBJ2-7; no clear D gene. The germline CDR1 and CDR2 sequences are MNHEY and SMNVEV (reference sequence). This CDR3 has 13 residues. The V gene lost 1 base and the J gene lost 4 bases, with 8 bases spanning the gap.

The J gene is TRBJ1-3, the V gene TRBV18; 7 nucleotides match TRBD1. CDR3 size: 15 residues. J lost 0 bases, V lost 4 bases, and 3 bases had no gene match. Per the germline V gene, CDR1 is KGHSH and CDR2 is LQKENI. CDR3 residues: CASSLSGGSGNTIYF. DNA of the CDR3: TGTGCCAGCTCACTCTCAGGGGGCTCTGGAAACACCATATATTTT.

Only a few counts were recorded for this clonotype. The rearrangement uses TRBV29-1 and TRBJ1-1; D is possibly TRBD1 (6 bases). Trimming took off 7 bases at V and 8 bases at J, with 17 bases between the two ends. The germline V gene has CDR1 SQVTM and CDR2 ANQGSEA. CDR3 length: 12 residues. The CDR3 protein is CSAAQGTHEAFF. For the CDR3, the DNA is TGCAGCGCTGCACAGGGAACCCACGAAGCTTTCTTT.

This clonotype was recorded a few times. The chain links TRBV5-1 to TRBJ2-6, with 7 bases fitting TRBD1. The junction had 17 bases not matched to a gene; V was cut back by 4 bases and J by 1 base. The CDR3 covers 20 residues. Per germline, CDR1 SGHRS and CDR2 YFSETQ. CDR3 coding DNA: TGCGCCAGCAGCCCCAGGACAGGCCCGACGGTCTGGTCTGGGGCCAACGTCCTGACTTTC. It specifies CASSPRTGPTVWSGANVLTF.

V is TRBV19 and J is TRBJ2-1, with TRBD2 matching over 7 bases. This CDR3 has 16 amino acids. V was clipped by 1 base and J by 5 bases; unmatched bases: 8. The V gene's germline CDR1 is LNHDA and CDR2 SQIVND (reference sequence). For the CDR3, the DNA is TGTGCCAGTAGTATAGCCACCGGGACTATAAACAATGAGCAGTTCTTC. Translated, it gives CASSIATGTINNEQFF.

This chain joins TRBV29-1 and TRBJ2-7, with TRBD2 as a possible D gene (5 bases). From germline, CDR1 is SQVTM and CDR2 ANQGSEA. The ends were cut back, 0 bases at V and 3 bases at J, with 15 bases in the middle. This CDR3 spans 15 amino acids. CDR3 in amino acids: CSVEDGRASGYEQYF. In nucleotides, the CDR3 is TGCAGCGTTGAAGATGGCCGTGCGAGCGGCTACGAGCAGTACTTC.

This clonotype was detected a few times. The V and J genes are TRBV27 and TRBJ1-5; a weak D match, TRBD1 (6 bases). This CDR3 has 15 amino acids. The germline CDR1 and CDR2 sequences are MNHEY and SMNVEV (reference sequence). Trimming took 3 bases from V and 5 from J, leaving 14 bases between them. The CDR3 nucleotides are TGTGCCAGCAGTTTGCAGGGGCGAGGTTATCAGCCCCAGCATTTT. Residues: CASSLQGRGYQPQHF.

Turning to this clonotype: Given a much more abundant clone one base away, this may be a read error. This chain connects TRBV5-1 to TRBJ2-7, with 10 bases that match TRBD2. Germline CDR1 reads SGHRS; CDR2 reads YFSETQ. The CDR3 is made up of 15 amino acids. V trimming: 7 bases; J trimming: 1 base; junction bases outside the gene matches: 8. The CDR3 coding sequence is TGCGCCAGCTGTTTAGCGGGAGGTCTTTCCTACGAGCAGTACTTC. Encoded protein: CASCLAGGLSYEQYF.

CDR3 sequence reads: CASSSLGSSSSPLHF. DNA of the CDR3: TGTGCCAGCAGTTCTTTGGGATCTTCAAGTTCACCCCTCCACTTT. This rearrangement joins TRBV12-3 or TRBV12-4 to TRBJ1-6; D gene uncertain. V was trimmed by 4 bases and J by 9 bases, leaving 16 bases between them. CDR3 size: 15 residues.

This chain connects TRBV30 to TRBJ2-1; TRBD2 agrees at 11 bases. With 6 bases clipped from V and 15 bases from J, the junction kept 7 bases outside the gene matches. The CDR3 sequence is 11 residues long. The germline V gene has CDR1 GTSNPN and CDR2 SVGIG (reference sequence). The CDR3 sequence is CACTSGRGPFF. Here the CDR3 DNA reads TGTGCCTGTACTAGCGGGAGAGGTCCGTTCTTC.

This clonotype was seen more than once but under ten times. The V gene is TRBV7-2, the J gene TRBJ2-7; unclear D gene. Trimming pared 6 bases from V and 4 bases from J, leaving 16 bases between. The CDR3 consists of 14 residues. Germline values: CDR1 SGHTA, CDR2 FQGNSA. The CDR3 loop reads CASRYPGSLYEQYF. The CDR3 DNA reads as TGTGCCAGCAGGTACCCCGGGTCCCTATACGAGCAGTACTTC.

This sequence joins TRBV3-1 and TRBJ2-3; D assignment may be TRBD1 or TRBD2 (5 bases each). Germline V lookup: CDR1 LGHDT, CDR2 YNNKEL (reference sequence). V was trimmed by 8 bases and J by 4 bases, leaving 19 bases between them. The CDR3 runs to 15 residues. CDR3: CASCLDRGVADTQYF. The CDR3 DNA is TGTGCCAGCTGTCTGGACCGAGGGGTGGCAGATACGCAGTATTTT.

This chain uses TRBV5-1 with TRBJ1-6, with D uncertain. The V gene's germline CDR1 is SGHRS and CDR2 YFSETQ. The V and J ends lost 4 bases and 2 bases respectively, with 13 bases between them. The length of the CDR3 is 16 residues. This chain's CDR3 is CASSPEDWAYNSPLHF. The DNA of the CDR3 is TGCGCCAGCAGCCCAGAGGATTGGGCCTATAATTCACCCCTCCACTTT.

The rearrangement links TRBV7-9 to TRBJ2-1; the match to TRBD2 covers 10 bases. J was trimmed by 4 bases and V by 5 bases; bases with no gene match: 8. The CDR3 contains 16 residues. CDR1 is SEHNR and CDR2 is FQNEAQ in the germline V gene (reference sequence). In nucleotides, the CDR3 is TGTGCCAGCAGCCTCTCTAGCGGGAGCATATACAATGAGCAGTTCTTC. As protein: CASSLSSGSIYNEQFF.